The TCR beta chain under discussion was sequenced for a study of cytomegalovirus exposure and HLA in healthy donors. Findings and limits, study-wide: Cytomegalovirus association was assigned to some 160 TCR beta chains. For most TCR sequences rarity was the rule, although some public TCRs occurred in many donors.

With V trimmed by 2 bases and J by 10 bases, 7 bases remained unmatched. CDR1 and CDR2 from the germline V gene are MGHDK and SYGVNS. The CDR3 covers 16 residues. The assay was immunoSEQ multiplex PCR, and TCRdb's table has in-frame clones only and misses some. Of approximately 270,000 clones in the sample, 65% to 90% were seen once. Note on this clone: No antigen is known for it.

This sequence joins TRBV25-1 and TRBJ2-1; 14 nucleotides align to TRBD2. This TCR came from a woman aged 18-29 years in good health and CMV-seronegative. Sequenced input: PBMCs. The CDR3 sequence is CASSEVLGLAGVEQFF. Written as DNA, the CDR3 is TGTGCCAGCAGTGAAGTTTTGGGACTAGCGGGAGTCGAGCAGTTCTTC.